This TCR beta chain originates from a study of shared clonotypes between healthy human individuals. Germline assignment: CDR1 MDHEN and CDR2 SYDVKM. This CDR3 contains 15 residues. V trimming: 5 bases; J trimming: 6 bases; junction bases outside the gene matches: 9. Original handling: ImmunoSEQ sequences covered only the junction and lacked quality scores; filtering therefore differed. Sequenced by immunoSEQ multiplex PCR; TCRdb stores in-frame clones only, minus some. V, J and clone size were drawn from that table, and D and trimming were deduced from the DNA. The table has 740,000 or so clones, 73% seen once; the top ten hold 1.5% to 2%.

The TCR sequence derives from a woman between 25 and 40 years old in good health. Sequenced material: memory CD4+ T cells sorted from blood. Subset described: CD45RA-negative fraction. The V and J genes are TRBV28 and TRBJ1-4, with TRBD1 identical over 7 bases. The CDR3 bases are TGTGCCAGCAGTAGCGGACAGGTCGGGGATGAAAAACTGTTTTTT. Amino acid sequence: CASSSGQVGDEKLFF.